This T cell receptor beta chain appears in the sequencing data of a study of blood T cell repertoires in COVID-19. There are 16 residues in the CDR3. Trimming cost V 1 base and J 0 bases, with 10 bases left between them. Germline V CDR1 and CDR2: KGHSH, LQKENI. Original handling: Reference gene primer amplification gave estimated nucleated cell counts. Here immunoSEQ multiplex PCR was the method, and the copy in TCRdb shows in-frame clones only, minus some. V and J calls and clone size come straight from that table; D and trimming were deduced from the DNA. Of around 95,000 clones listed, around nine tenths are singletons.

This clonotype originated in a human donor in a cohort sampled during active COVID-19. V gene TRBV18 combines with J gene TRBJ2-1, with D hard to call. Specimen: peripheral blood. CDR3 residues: CASSPLPLSSYNEQFF. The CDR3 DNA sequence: TGTGCCAGCTCACCACTCCCCCTGAGCTCCTACAATGAGCAGTTCTTC.